This T cell receptor beta chain emerged from a study of shared clonotypes between healthy human individuals. Study findings and constraints: Sharing across four donors was seen in 4.5% to 5.5% of naive CD4 clonotypes.

Authors' processing steps: As immunoSEQ supplied junction-only sequences (without quality scores), filtering differed. The data were produced by immunoSEQ multiplex PCR, yet TCRdb's version contains in-frame clones alone and is incomplete. V, J and clone size derive from that table, while D and trimming were established from the DNA sequence. In the table there are 1.5 million to 2.5 million clones, just under 95% of which are singletons. In germline, CDR1 is SGHDT, CDR2 YYEEEE. With 0 bases clipped from V and 7 bases from J, the junction kept 8 bases outside the gene matches. This CDR3 comprises 17 residues. Naivety among CD8 cells was defined by CD45RO negativity and positive CCR7 selection, thereby excluding terminally differentiated effector memory CD45RA+ cells. All donors qualified as healthy HIV-negative adults and had experienced no recent acute infections or vaccinations. As concerns this clone: Its antigen is not known.

The receptor was isolated from a man aged 18 to 30 in good health. The chain employs TRBV5-6 and TRBJ2-1, with 12 bases that match TRBD2. Material: naive CD8+ T cells sorted from blood. In DNA, the CDR3 is TGTGCCAGCAGCTTGGCCCTGACTAGCGGGAGTAGGAATGAGCAGTTCTTC. This encodes CASSLALTSGSRNEQFF.